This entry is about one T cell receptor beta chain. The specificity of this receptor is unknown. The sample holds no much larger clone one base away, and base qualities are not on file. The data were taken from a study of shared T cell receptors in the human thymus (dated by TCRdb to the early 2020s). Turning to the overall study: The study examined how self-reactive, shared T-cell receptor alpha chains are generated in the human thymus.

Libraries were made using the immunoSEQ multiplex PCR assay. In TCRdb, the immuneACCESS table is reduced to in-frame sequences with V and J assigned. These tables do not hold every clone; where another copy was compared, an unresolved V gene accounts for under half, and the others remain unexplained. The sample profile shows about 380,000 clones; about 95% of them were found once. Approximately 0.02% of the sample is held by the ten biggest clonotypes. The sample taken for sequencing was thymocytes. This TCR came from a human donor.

For the CDR3, the sequence is CASSFWQGNTEAFF. The bases are TGTGCCAGCAGTTTCTGGCAGGGGAACACTGAAGCTTTCTTT. The chain was built from TRBV28 and TRBJ1-1; TRBD1 is perhaps the D gene, given 5 matching bases. Inclusive of the bounding cysteine and phenylalanine, the CDR3 is 14 residues long. The read is trimmed to its CDR3 DNA, 42 bases read in frame from base 1. The germline ends are 9 bases apart after V is trimmed by 3 bases and J by 1 base. Taken from the germline V gene, the CDR1 and CDR2 loops are MDHEN and SYDVKM.